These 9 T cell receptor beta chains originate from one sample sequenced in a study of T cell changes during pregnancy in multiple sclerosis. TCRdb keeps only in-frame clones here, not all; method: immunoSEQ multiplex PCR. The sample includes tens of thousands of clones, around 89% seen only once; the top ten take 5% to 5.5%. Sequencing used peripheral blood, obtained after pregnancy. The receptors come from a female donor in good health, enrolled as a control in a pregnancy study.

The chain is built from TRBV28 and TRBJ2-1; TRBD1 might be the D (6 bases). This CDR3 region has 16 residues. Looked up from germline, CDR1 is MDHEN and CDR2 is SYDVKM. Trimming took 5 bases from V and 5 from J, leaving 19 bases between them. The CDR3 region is CASSPQGRDIHNEQFF. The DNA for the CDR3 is TGTGCCAGCAGTCCCCAAGGCCGGGACATCCACAATGAGCAGTTCTTC.

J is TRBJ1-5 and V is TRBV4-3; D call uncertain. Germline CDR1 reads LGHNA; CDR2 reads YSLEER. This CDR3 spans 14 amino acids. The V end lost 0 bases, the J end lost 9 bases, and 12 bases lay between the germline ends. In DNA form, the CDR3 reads TGCGCCAGCAGCCAAGATAAAACCGCGCGGCCCCAGCATTTT. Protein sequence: CASSQDKTARPQHF.

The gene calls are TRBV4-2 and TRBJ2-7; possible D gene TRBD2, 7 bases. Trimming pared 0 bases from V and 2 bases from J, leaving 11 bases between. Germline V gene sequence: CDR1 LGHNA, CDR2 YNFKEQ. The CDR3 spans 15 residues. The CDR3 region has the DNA TGTGCCAGCAGCCAAGAGAACGGGGGGCCCTACGAGCAGTACTTC. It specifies CASSQENGGPYEQYF.

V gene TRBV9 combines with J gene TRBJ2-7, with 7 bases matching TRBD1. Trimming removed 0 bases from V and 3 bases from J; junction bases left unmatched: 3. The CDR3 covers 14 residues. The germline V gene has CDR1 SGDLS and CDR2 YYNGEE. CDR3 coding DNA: TGTGCCAGCAGCGTAGCGGGACAGATCTACGAGCAGTACTTC. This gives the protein CASSVAGQIYEQYF.

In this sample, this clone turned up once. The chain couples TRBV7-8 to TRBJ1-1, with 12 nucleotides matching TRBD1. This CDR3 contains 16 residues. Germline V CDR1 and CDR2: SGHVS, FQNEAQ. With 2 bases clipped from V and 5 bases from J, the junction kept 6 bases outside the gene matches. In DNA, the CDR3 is TGTGCCAGCAGCTTAACCGGGACAGGGGGCTATACTGAAGCTTTCTTT. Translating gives CASSLTGTGGYTEAFF.

The CDR3 DNA follows: TGTGCCAGCCACCCTGGACAGGGGGGTTCTGCTTTCTTT. Residues: CASHPGQGGSAFF. The chain joins TRBV25-1 to TRBJ1-1, with 10 nucleotides matching TRBD1. The germline gives CDR1 MGHDK, CDR2 SYGVNS. This CDR3 comprises 13 residues. The V and J ends lost 8 bases and 11 bases, in that order; junction bases with no gene match: 11. Complete variable domain (other parts from reference TRBV25-1 and TRBJ1-1): EADIYQTPRYLVIGTGKKITLECSQTMGHDKMYWYQQDPGMELHLIHYSYGVNSTEKGDLSSESTVSRIRTEHFPLTLESARPSHTSQYLCASHPGQGGSAFFGQGTRLTVV.

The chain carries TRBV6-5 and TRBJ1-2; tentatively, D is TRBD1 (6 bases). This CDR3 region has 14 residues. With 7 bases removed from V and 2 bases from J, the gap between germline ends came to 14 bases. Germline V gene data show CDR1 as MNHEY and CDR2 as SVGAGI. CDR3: CASKEGQLNYGYTF. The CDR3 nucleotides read TGTGCCAGCAAGGAAGGACAGCTCAACTATGGCTACACCTTC.

This CDR3 is CAISELRTAEAFF. DNA of the CDR3: TGTGCCATCAGTGAGTTGCGGACAGCTGAAGCTTTCTTT. The chain links TRBV10-3 to TRBJ1-1, with D perhaps TRBD1 (6 bases). Germline V CDR1 and CDR2: ENHRY, SYGVKD. The CDR3 sequence is 13 residues long. V shed 1 base and J shed 6 bases, with 9 bases lying between them.

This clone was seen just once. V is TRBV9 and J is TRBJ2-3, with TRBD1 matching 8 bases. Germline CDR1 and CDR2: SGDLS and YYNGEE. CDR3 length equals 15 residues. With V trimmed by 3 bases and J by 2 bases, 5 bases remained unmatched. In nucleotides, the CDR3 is TGTGCCAGCAGCGGGGGGGACAGGTTCACAGATACGCAGTATTTT. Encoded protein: CASSGGDRFTDTQYF.